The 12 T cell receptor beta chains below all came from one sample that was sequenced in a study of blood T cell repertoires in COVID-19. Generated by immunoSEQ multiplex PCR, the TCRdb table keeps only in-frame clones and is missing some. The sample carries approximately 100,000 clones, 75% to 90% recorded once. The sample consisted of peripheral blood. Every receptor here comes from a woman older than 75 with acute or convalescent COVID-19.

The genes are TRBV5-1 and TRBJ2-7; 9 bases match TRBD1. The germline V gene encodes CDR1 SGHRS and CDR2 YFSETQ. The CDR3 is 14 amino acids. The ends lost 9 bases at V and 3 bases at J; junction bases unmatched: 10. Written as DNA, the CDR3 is TGCGCCACTAACGAGCTGGGACAGGGCTACGAGCAGTACTTC. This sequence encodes CATNELGQGYEQYF.

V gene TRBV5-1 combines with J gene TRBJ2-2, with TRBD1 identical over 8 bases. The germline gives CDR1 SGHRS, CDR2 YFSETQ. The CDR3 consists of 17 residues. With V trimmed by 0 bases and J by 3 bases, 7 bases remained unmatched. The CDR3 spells CASSLDPDRADTGELFF. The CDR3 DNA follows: TGCGCCAGCAGCTTGGATCCGGACAGGGCGGACACCGGGGAGCTGTTTTTT.

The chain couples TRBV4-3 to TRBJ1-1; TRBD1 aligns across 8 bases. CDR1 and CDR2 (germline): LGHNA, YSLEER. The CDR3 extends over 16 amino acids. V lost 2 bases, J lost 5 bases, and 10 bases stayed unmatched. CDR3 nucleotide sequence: TGCGCCAGCAGCCAAAGGTTCAGGGGGCGCGGGACTGAAGCTTTCTTT. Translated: CASSQRFRGRGTEAFF.

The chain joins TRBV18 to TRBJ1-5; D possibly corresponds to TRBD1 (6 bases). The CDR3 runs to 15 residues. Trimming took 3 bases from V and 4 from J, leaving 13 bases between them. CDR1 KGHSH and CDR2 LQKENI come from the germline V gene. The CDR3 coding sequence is TGTGCCAGCTCACCGGGGGTACAGGGAAATCAGCCCCAGCATTTT. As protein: CASSPGVQGNQPQHF.

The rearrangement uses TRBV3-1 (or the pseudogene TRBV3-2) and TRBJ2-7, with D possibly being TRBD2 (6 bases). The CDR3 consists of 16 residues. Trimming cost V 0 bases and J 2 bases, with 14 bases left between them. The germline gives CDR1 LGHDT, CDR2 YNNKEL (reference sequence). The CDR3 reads CASSQDLRGCTYEQYF. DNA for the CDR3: TGTGCCAGCAGCCAAGACCTGCGGGGTTGTACCTACGAGCAGTACTTC.

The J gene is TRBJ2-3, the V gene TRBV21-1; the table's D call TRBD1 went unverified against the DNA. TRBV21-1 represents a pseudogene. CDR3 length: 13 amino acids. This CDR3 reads CASRYHDRFTQYF. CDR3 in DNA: TGTGCCAGCAGGTACCATGACAGATTTACGCAGTATTTT.

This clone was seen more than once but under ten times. Here the CDR3 DNA reads TGTGCCAGCAGCTTAAGACTAGCGGGGGCCGCGGATACGCAGTATTTT. Translating gives CASSLRLAGAADTQYF. V gene TRBV7-6 combines with J gene TRBJ2-3; TRBD2 matches at 12 bases. Germline CDR1 is SGHVS and CDR2 is FNYEAQ. After removal of 2 bases from V and 6 bases from J, the junction contained 6 bases not matched to a gene. This CDR3 comprises 16 residues.

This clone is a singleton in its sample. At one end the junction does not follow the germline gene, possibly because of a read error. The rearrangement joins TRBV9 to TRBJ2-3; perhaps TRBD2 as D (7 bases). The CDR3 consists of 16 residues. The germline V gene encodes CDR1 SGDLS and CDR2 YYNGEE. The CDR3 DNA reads TGTGCCCGCAGCGTAGGAGGGGGGGGGCCCGCAGTTACGCAGTATTTT. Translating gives CARSVGGGGPAVTQYF.

Here the CDR3 reads CASSINTEAFF. CDR3 coding DNA: TGTGCCAGCAGCATAAACACTGAAGCTTTCTTT. This rearrangement joins TRBV7-9 to TRBJ1-1; unclear D gene. CDR1 and CDR2 from the germline V gene are SEHNR and FQNEAQ (reference sequence). The CDR3 length is 11 residues. V was clipped by 5 bases and J by 2 bases, with 3 bases between them. The whole variable domain, remainder taken from reference TRBV7-9 and TRBJ1-1, is DTGVSQNPRHKITKRGQNVTFRCDPISEHNRLYWYRQTLGQGPEFLTYFQNEAQLEKSRLLSDRFSAERPKGSFSTLEIQRTEQGDSAMYLCASSINTEAFFGQGTRLTVV.

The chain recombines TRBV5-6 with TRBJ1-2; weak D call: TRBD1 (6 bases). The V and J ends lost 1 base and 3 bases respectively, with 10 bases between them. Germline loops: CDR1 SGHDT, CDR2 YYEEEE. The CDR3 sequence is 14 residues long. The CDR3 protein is CASSLQGSDYGYTF. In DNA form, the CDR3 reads TGTGCCAGCAGCTTGCAGGGGTCGGACTATGGCTACACCTTC.

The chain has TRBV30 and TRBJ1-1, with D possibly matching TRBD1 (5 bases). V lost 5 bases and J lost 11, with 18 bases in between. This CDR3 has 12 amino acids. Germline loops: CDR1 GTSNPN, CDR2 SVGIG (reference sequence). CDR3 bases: TGTGCCTGGTCAGGGCAGGGCGGGGTTGCTTTCTTT. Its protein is CAWSGQGGVAFF.

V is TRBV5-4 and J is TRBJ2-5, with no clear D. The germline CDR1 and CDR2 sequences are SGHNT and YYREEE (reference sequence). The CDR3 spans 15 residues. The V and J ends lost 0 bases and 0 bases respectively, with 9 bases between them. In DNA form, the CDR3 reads TGTGCCAGCAGCTTGGGCCAACTGTACCAAGAGACCCAGTACTTC. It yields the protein CASSLGQLYQETQYF.